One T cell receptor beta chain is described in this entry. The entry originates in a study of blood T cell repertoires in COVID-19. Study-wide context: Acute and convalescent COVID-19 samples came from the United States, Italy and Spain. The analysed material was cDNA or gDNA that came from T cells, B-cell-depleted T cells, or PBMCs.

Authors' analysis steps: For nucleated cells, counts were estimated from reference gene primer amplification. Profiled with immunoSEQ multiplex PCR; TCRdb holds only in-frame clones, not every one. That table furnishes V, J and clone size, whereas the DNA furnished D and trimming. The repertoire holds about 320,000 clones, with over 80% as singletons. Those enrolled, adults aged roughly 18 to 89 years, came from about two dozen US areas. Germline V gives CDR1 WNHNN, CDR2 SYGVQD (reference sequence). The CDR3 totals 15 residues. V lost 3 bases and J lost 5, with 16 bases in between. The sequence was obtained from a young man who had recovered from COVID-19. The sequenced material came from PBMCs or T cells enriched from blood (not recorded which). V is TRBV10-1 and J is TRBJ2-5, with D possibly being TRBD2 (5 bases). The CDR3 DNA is TGCGCCAGCAGTGACGCCCCTCGGGGTCGGGAGACCCAGTACTTC. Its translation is CASSDAPRGRETQYF.